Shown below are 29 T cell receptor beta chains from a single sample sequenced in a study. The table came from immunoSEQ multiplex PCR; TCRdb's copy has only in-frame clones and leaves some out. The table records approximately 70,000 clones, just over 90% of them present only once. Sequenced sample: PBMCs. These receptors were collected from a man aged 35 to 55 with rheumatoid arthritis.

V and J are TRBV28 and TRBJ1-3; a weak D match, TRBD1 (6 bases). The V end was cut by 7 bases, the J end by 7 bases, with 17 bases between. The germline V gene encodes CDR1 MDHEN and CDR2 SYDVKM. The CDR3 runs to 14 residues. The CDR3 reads CASNSGQIGNTIYF. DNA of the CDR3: TGTGCCAGCAACTCGGGACAAATAGGGAACACCATATATTTT.

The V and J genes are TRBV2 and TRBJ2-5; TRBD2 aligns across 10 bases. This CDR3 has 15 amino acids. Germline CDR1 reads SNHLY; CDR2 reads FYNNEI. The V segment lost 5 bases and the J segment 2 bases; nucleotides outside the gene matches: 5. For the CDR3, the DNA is TGTGCCAGCAGTCAAGAAGCGGGGGGGCAAGAGACCCAGTACTTC. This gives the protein CASSQEAGGQETQYF.

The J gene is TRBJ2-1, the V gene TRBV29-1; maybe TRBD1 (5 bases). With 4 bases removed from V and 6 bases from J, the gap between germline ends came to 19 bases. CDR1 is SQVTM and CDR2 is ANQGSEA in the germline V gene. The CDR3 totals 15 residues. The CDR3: CSVALPPRATNEQFF. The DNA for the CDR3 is TGCAGCGTTGCACTCCCTCCCAGGGCGACCAATGAGCAGTTCTTC.

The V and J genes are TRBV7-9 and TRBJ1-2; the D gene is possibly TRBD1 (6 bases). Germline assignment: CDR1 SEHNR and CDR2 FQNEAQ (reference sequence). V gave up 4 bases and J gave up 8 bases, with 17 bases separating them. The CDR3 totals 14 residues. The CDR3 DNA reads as TGTGCCAGCAGCTCTAGAGGGGGGGCAGACGGCTACACCTTC. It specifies CASSSRGGADGYTF. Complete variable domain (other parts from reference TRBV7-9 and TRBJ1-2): DTGVSQNPRHKITKRGQNVTFRCDPISEHNRLYWYRQTLGQGPEFLTYFQNEAQLEKSRLLSDRFSAERPKGSFSTLEIQRTEQGDSAMYLCASSSRGGADGYTFGSGTRLTVV.

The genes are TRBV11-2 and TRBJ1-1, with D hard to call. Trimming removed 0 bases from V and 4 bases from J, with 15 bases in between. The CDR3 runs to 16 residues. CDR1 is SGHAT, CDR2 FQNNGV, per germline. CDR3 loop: CASSLDDRLRRTEAFF. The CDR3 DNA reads TGTGCCAGCAGCTTAGACGATAGGCTCCGGCGCACTGAAGCTTTCTTT.

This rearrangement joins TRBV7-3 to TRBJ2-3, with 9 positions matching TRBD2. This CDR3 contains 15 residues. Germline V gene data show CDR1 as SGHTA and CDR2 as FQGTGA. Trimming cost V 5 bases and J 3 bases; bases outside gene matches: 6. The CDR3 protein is CASSPGAGGTDTQYF. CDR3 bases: TGTGCCAGCAGCCCGGGGGCGGGAGGGACAGATACGCAGTATTTT.

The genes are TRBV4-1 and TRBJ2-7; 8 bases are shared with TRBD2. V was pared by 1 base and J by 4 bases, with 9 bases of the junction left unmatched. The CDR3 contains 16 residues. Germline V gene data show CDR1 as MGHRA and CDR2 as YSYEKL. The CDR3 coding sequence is TGCGCCAGCAGCCAAGGCCTACGGGAGGGCCAGTACGAGCAGTACTTC. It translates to CASSQGLREGQYEQYF.

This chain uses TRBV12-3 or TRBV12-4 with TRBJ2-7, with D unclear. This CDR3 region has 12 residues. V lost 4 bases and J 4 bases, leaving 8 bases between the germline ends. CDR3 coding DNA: TGTGCCAGCAGTTGGAGTCAGTACGAGCAGTACTTC. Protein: CASSWSQYEQYF.

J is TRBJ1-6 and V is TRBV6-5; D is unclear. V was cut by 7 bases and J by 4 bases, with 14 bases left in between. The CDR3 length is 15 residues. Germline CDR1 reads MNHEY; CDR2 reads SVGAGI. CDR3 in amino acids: CASTTLRRYNSPLHF. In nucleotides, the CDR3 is TGTGCCAGCACCACTCTCAGGCGATATAATTCACCCCTCCACTTT.

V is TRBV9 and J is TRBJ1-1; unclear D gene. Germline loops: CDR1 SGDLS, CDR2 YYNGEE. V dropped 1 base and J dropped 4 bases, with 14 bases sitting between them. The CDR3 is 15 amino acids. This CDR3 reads CASSVPEHGITEAFF. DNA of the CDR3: TGTGCCAGCAGCGTACCCGAACATGGAATCACTGAAGCTTTCTTT.

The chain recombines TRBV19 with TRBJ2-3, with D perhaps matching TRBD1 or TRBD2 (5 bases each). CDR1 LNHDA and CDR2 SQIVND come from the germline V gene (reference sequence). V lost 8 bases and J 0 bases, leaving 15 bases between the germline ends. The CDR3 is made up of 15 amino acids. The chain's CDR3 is CASLRGTSSTDTQYF. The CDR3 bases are TGTGCCAGTCTCAGAGGGACCTCTAGCACAGATACGCAGTATTTT.

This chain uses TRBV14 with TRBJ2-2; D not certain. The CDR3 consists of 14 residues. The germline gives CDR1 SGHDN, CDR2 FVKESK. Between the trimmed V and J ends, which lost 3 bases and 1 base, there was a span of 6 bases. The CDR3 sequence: CASSQWKNTGELFF. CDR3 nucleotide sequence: TGTGCCAGCAGCCAGTGGAAGAACACCGGGGAGCTGTTTTTT.

The CDR3 sequence: CASSLAGPNTGELFF. In DNA, the CDR3 is TGTGCCAGCAGCTTGGCGGGACCGAACACCGGGGAGCTGTTTTTT. This chain connects TRBV7-3 to TRBJ2-2; possibly TRBD2 for D (6 bases). This CDR3 region has 15 residues. The V gene lost 3 bases and the J gene lost 0 bases, with 8 bases spanning the gap. Germline V gene data show CDR1 as SGHTA and CDR2 as FQGTGA.

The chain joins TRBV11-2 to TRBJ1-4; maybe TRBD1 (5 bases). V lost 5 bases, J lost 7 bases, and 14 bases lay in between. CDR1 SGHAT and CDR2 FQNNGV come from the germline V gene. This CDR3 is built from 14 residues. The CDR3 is CASSRPRGGEKLFF. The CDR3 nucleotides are TGTGCCAGCAGCCGACCTCGTGGGGGTGAAAAACTGTTTTTT. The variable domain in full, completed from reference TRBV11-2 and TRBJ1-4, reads EAGVAQSPRYKIIEKRQSVAFWCNPISGHATLYWYQQILGQGPKLLIQFQNNGVVDDSQLPKDRFSAERLKGVDSTLKIQPAKLEDSAVYLCASSRPRGGEKLFFGSGTQLSVL.

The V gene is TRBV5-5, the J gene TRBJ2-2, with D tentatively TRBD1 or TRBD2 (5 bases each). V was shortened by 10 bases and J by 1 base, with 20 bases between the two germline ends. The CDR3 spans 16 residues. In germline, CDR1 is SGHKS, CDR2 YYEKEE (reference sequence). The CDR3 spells CARRTDRDGNTGELFF. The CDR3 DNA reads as TGTGCCCGACGAACTGACCGGGACGGGAACACCGGGGAGCTGTTTTTT.

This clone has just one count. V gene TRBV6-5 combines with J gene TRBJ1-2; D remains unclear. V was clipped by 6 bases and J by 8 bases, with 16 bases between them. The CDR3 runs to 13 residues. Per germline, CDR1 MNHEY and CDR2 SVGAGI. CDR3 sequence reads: CASSSSSGVGYTF. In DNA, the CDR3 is TGTGCCAGCAGCAGTTCCTCCGGGGTCGGCTACACCTTC.

CDR3 DNA: TGTGCCAGCAGTCGGGGAAGGTTGGGTTACAATGAGCAGTTCTTC. It is translated as CASSRGRLGYNEQFF. The V gene is TRBV25-1, the J gene TRBJ2-1; D may be TRBD2 (5 bases). Trimming pared 5 bases from V and 4 bases from J, leaving 15 bases between. The CDR3 sequence is 15 residues long. Germline V gene data show CDR1 as MGHDK and CDR2 as SYGVNS.

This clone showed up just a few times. In DNA, the CDR3 is TGTGCCAGCAGCACTCGACAGGGGATGTTTTACGAGCAGTACTTC. This encodes CASSTRQGMFYEQYF. The chain carries TRBV7-8 and TRBJ2-7, with 8 positions matching TRBD1. The trim removed 5 bases at V and 4 bases at J, leaving 10 bases unmatched. The CDR3 totals 15 residues. Germline V gene lookup returns CDR1 SGHVS and CDR2 FQNEAQ.

CDR3 DNA: TGTGCCAGTAGTAGACGGGACAGGCAGAACACTGAAGCTTTCTTT. This sequence encodes CASSRRDRQNTEAFF. The chain carries TRBV19 and TRBJ1-1, with 8 bases lining up with TRBD1. V was clipped by 4 bases and J by 1 base; unmatched bases: 5. CDR1 and CDR2 (germline): LNHDA, SQIVND (reference sequence). CDR3 length: 15 residues.

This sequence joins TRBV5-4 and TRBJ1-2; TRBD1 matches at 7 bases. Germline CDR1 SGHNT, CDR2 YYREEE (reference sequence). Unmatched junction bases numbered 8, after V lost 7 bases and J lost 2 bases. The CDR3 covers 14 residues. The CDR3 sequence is CASGKGGANYGYTF. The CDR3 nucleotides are TGTGCCAGCGGTAAAGGGGGCGCGAACTATGGCTACACCTTC.

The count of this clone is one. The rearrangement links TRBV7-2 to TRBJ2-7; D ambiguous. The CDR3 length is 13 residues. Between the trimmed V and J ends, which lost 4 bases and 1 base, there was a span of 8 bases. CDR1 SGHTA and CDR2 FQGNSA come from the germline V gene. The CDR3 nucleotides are TGTGCCAGCAGCTCCACCTCATCCTACGAGCAGTACTTC. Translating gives CASSSTSSYEQYF.

The CDR3 coding sequence is TGTGCCAGCAGCTTAGAACAGACCGATGCAACTAATGAAAAACTGTTTTTT. Its translation is CASSLEQTDATNEKLFF. The J gene is TRBJ1-4, the V gene TRBV7-6; unclear D gene. This CDR3 has 17 amino acids. CDR1 is SGHVS, CDR2 FNYEAQ, per germline. Trimming removed 1 base at V and 0 bases at J, with 12 bases between. Supplemented by reference TRBV7-6 and TRBJ1-4, the full variable domain reads GAGVSQSPRYKVTKRGQDVALRCDPISGHVSLYWYRQALGQGPEFLTYFNYEAQQDKSGLPNDRFSAERPEGSISTLTIQRTEQRDSAMYRCASSLEQTDATNEKLFFGSGTQLSVL.

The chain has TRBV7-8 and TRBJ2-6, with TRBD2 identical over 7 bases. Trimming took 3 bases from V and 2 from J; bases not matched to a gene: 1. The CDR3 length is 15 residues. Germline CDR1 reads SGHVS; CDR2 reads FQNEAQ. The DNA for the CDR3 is TGTGCCAGCAGCTTGGGAGGGGCTGGGGCCAACGTCCTGACTTTC. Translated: CASSLGGAGANVLTF.

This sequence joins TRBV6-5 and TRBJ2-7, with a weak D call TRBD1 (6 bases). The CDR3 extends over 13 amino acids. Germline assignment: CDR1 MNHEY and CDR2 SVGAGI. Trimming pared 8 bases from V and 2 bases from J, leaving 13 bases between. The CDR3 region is CASSGQSPYEQYF. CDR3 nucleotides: TGTGCCAGCTCTGGACAGTCCCCCTACGAGCAGTACTTC.

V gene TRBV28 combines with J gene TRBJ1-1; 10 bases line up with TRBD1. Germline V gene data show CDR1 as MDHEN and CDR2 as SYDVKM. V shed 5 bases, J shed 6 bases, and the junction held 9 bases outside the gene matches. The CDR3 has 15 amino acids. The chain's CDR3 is CASSPRTGGGPEAFF. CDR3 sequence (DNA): TGTGCCAGCAGTCCTAGGACAGGGGGTGGCCCTGAAGCTTTCTTT.

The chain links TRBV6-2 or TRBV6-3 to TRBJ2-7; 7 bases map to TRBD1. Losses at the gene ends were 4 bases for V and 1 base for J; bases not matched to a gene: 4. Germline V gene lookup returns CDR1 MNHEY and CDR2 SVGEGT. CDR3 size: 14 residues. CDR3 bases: TGTGCCAGCAGTTCGACAGGGCTTTCCTACGAGCAGTACTTC. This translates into CASSSTGLSYEQYF.

The CDR3 bases are TGTGCCTGGAGTGTGCGGCAGAACACTGAAGCTTTCTTT. This translates into CAWSVRQNTEAFF. J is TRBJ1-1 and V is TRBV30; D is ambiguous. This CDR3 contains 13 residues. Germline CDR1 and CDR2: GTSNPN and SVGIG (reference sequence). Trimming left V 0 bases short and J 1 base short, with 6 bases between.

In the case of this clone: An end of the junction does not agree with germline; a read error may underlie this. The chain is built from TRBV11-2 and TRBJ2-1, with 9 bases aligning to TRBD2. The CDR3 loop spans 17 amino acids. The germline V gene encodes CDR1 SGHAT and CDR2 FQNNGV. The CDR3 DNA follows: TGTGCCAGCAGCTTAGATCAGGGGACTAGCTCCCACAATGAGCAGTTCTTC. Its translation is CASSLDQGTSSHNEQFF. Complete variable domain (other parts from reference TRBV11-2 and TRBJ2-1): EAGVAQSPRYKIIEKRQSVAFWCNPISGHATLYWYQQILGQGPKLLIQFQNNGVVDDSQLPKDRFSAERLKGVDSTLKIQPAKLEDSAVYLCASSLDQGTSSHNEQFFGPGTRLTVL.

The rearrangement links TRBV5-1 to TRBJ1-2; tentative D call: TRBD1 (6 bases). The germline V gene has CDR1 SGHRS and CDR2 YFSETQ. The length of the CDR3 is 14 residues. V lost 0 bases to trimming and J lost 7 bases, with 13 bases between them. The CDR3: CASSLVAGGGGYTF. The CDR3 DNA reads TGCGCCAGCAGCTTGGTGGCCGGGGGCGGTGGCTACACCTTC.